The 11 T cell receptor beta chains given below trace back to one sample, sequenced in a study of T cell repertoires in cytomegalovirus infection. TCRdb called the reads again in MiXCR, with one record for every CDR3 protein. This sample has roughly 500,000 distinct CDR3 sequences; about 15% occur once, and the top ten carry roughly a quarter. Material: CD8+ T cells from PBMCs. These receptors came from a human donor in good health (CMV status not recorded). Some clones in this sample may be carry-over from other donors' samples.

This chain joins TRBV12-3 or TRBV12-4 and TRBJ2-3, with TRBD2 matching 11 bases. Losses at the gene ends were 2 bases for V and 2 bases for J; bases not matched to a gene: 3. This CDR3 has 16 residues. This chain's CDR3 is CASSLLAGGNTDTQYF. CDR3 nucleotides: TGTGCCAGCAGTTTACTAGCGGGAGGAAACACAGATACGCAGTATTTT.

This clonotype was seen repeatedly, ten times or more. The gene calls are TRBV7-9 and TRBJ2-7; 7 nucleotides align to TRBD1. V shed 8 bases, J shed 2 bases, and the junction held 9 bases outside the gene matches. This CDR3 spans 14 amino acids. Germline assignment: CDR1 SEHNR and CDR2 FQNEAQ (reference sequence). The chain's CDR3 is CASAQGQGAYEQYF. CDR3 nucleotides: TGTGCCAGCGCCCAAGGGCAGGGGGCCTACGAGCAGTACTTC.

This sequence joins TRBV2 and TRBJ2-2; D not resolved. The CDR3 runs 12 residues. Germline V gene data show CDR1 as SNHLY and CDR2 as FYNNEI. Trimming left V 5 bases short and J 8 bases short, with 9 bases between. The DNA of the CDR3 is TGTGCCAGCAGTCCCGGAAGGGGGGAGCTGTTTTTT. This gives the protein CASSPGRGELFF.

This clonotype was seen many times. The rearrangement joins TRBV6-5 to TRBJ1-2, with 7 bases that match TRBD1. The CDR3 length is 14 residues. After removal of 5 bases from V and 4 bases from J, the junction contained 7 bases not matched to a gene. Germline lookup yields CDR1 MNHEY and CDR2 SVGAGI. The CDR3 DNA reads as TGTGCCAGCAGTACAGGGACAGCTAGCTATGGCTACACCTTC. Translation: CASSTGTASYGYTF.

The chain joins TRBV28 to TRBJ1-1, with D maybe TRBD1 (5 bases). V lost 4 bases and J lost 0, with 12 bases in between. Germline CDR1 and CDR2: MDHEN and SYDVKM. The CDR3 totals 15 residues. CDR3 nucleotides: TGTGCCAGCAGTTGGTTACAGGCCATGAACACTGAAGCTTTCTTT. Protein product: CASSWLQAMNTEAFF. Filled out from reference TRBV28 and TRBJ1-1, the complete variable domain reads DVKVTQSSRYLVKRTGEKVFLECVQDMDHENMFWYRQDPGLGLRLIYFSYDVKMKEKGDIPEGYSVSREKKERFSLILESASTNQTSMYLCASSWLQAMNTEAFFGQGTRLTVV.

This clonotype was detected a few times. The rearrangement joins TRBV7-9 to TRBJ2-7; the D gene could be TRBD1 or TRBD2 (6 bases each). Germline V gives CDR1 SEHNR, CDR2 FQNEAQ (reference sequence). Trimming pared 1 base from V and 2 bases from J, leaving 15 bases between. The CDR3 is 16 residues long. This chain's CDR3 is CASSLGSRRDTYEQYF. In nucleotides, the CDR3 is TGTGCCAGCAGCTTAGGGTCTAGGCGGGACACCTACGAGCAGTACTTC. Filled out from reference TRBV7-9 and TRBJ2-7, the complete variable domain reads DTGVSQNPRHKITKRGQNVTFRCDPISEHNRLYWYRQTLGQGPEFLTYFQNEAQLEKSRLLSDRFSAERPKGSFSTLEIQRTEQGDSAMYLCASSLGSRRDTYEQYFGPGTRLTVT.

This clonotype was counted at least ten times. DNA of the CDR3: TGTGCCAGCCGAGGACGGGGCGCCTCTGGGGCCAACGTCCTGACTTTC. This sequence encodes CASRGRGASGANVLTF. The genes are TRBV27 and TRBJ2-6; D may be TRBD1 or TRBD2 (5 bases each). CDR3 length equals 16 residues. Germline CDR1 reads MNHEY; CDR2 reads SMNVEV (reference sequence). V was clipped by 8 bases and J by 0 bases, with 14 bases between them. Full variable domain (rest looked up from reference TRBV27 and TRBJ2-6): EAQVTQNPRYLITVTGKKLTVTCSQNMNHEYMSWYRQDPGLGLRQIYYSMNVEVTDKGDVPEGYKVSRKEKRNFPLILESPSPNQTSLYFCASRGRGASGANVLTFGAGSRLTVL.

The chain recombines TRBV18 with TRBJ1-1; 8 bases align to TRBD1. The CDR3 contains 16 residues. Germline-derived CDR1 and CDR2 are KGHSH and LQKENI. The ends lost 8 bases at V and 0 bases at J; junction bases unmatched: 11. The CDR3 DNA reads TGTGCCAGCGCCGGGCAGGGGGCGAGAATGAACACTGAAGCTTTCTTT. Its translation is CASAGQGARMNTEAFF.

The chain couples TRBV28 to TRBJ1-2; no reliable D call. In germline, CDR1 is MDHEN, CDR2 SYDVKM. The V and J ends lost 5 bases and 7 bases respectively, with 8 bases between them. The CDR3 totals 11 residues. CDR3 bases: TGTGCCAGCAGTGATTGGACTGGCTACACCTTC. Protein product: CASSDWTGYTF.

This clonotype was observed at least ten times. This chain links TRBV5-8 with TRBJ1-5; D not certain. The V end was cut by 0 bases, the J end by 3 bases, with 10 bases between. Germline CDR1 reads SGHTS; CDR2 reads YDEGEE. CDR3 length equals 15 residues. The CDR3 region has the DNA TGTGCCAGCAGCTTGGCCATAACAATCAATCAGCCCCAGCATTTT. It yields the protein CASSLAITINQPQHF.

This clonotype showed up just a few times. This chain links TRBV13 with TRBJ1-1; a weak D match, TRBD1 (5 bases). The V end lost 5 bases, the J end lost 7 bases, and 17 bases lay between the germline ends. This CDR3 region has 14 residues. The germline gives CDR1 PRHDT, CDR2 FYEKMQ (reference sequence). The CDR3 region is CASSPQGSRGEAFF. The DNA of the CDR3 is TGTGCCAGCAGCCCCCAGGGCTCGAGAGGTGAAGCTTTCTTT.